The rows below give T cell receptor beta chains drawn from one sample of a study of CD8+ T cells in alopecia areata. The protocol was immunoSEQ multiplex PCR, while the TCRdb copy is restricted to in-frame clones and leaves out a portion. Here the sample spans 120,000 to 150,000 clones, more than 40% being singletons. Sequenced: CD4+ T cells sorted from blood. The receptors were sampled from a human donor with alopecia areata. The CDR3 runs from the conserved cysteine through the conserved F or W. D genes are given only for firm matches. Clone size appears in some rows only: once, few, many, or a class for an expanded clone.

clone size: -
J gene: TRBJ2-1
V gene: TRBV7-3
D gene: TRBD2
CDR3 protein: CATSSGRATEQFF
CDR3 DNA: TGTGCCACCAGTAGCGGGAGGGCCACTGAGCAGTTCTTC

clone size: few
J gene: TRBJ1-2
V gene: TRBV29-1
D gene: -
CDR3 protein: CTVSPINYGYTF
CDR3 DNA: TGCACCGTATCTCCGATAAACTATGGCTACACCTTC

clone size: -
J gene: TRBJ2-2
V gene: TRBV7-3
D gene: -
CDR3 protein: CASSQTDWNTGELFF
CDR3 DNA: TGTGCCAGCAGTCAAACGGACTGGAACACCGGGGAGCTGTTTTTT

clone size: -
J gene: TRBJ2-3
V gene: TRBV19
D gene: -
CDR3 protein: CASSISSGAGDTQYF
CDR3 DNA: TGTGCCAGTAGTATAAGTTCCGGGGCTGGGGATACGCAGTATTTT

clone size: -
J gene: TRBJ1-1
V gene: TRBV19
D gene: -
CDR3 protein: CAIRTPTEAFF
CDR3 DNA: TGTGCCATTAGGACGCCCACTGAAGCTTTCTTT

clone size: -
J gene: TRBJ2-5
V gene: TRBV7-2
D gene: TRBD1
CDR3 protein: CASSLSPGTGEETQYF
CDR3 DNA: TGTGCCAGCAGCTTAAGTCCTGGGACAGGGGAAGAGACCCAGTACTTC

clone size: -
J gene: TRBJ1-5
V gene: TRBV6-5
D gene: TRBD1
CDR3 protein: CASSPDRVQPQHF
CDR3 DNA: TGTGCCAGCAGCCCCGACAGGGTGCAGCCCCAGCATTTT

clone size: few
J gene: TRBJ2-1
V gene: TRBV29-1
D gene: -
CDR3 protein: CSVKRINNEQFF
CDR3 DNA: TGCAGCGTTAAACGGATAAACAATGAGCAGTTCTTC

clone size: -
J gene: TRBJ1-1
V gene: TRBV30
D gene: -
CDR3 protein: CAWDRRSGTEAFF
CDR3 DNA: TGTGCCTGGGACAGGCGGTCGGGCACTGAAGCTTTCTTT

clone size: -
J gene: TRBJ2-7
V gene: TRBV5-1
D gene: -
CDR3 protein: CASSFWGSYEQYF
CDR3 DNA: TGCGCCAGCAGCTTTTGGGGCTCCTACGAGCAGTACTTC

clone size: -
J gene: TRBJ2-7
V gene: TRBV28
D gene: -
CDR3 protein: CASSRGHGEQYF
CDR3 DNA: TGTGCCAGCAGCCGGGGCCACGGCGAGCAGTACTTC

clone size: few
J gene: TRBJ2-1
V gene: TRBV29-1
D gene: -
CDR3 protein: CSVEESSYNEQFF
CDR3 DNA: TGCAGCGTTGAAGAGAGCTCCTACAATGAGCAGTTCTTC

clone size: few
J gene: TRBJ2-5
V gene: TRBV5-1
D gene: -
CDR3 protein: CASSLQVFRQETQYF
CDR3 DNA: TGCGCCAGCAGCTTGCAGGTTTTCCGCCAAGAGACCCAGTACTTC

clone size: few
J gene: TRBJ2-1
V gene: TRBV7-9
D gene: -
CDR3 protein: CASSSSGSYNEQFF
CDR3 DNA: TGTGCCAGCAGCTCCAGCGGGTCCTACAATGAGCAGTTCTTC

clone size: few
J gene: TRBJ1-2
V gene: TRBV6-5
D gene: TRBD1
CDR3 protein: CASSYADRNYGYTF
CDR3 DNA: TGTGCCAGCAGTTACGCGGACAGGAACTATGGCTACACCTTC

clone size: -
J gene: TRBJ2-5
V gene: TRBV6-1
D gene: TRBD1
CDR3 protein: CASRLTGGGETQYF
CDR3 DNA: TGTGCCAGCAGGCTGACAGGGGGTGGGGAGACCCAGTACTTC

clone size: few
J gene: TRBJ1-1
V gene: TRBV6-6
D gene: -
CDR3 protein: CASSYSPGQTEAFF
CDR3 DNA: TGTGCCAGCAGTTACTCGCCAGGGCAGACTGAAGCTTTCTTT

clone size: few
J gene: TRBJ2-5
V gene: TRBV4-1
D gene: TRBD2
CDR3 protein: CASSQDKTLAGGPGETQYF
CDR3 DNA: TGCGCCAGCAGCCAAGATAAAACCCTAGCGGGAGGGCCTGGAGAGACCCAGTACTTC

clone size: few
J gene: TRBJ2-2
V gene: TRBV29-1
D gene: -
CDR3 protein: CSVGNTGELFF
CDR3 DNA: TGCAGCGTTGGAAACACCGGGGAGCTGTTTTTT

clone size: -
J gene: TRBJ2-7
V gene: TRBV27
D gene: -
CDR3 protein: CASSLLASYEQYF
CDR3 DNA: TGTGCCAGCAGTTTGTTGGCGAGCTACGAGCAGTACTTC

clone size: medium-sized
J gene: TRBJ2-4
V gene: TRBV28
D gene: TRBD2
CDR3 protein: CASFRAGGNIQYF
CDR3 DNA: TGTGCCAGCTTTAGGGCGGGAGGAAACATTCAGTACTTC

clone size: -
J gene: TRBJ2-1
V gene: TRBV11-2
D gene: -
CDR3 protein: CASSLEGQTSGNEQFF
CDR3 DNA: TGTGCCAGCAGCTTAGAAGGACAGACCTCTGGTAATGAGCAGTTCTTC

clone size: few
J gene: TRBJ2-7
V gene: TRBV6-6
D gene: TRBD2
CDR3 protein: CASRGGRSLSYEQYF
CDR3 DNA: TGTGCCAGCCGTGGCGGGAGGAGTCTATCCTACGAGCAGTACTTC

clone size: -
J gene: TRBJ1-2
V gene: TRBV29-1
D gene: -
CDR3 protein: CSVAGVGQGGSGYTF
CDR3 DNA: TGCAGCGTTGCTGGAGTCGGGCAGGGAGGATCTGGCTACACCTTC

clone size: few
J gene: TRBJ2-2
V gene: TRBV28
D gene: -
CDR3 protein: CASTVVPGELFF
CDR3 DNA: TGTGCCAGCACCGTGGTCCCCGGGGAGCTGTTTTTT

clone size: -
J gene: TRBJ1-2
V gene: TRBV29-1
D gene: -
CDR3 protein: CSATSGRGYTF
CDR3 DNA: TGCAGCGCCACGTCGGGTCGAGGCTACACCTTC

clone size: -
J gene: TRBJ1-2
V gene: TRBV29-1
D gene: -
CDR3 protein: CSARSDDGYTF
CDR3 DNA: TGCAGCGCTCGGTCTGATGATGGCTACACCTTC

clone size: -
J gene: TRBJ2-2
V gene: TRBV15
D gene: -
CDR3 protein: CATSGQTGSGELFF
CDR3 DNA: TGTGCCACCAGCGGACAAACAGGGTCCGGGGAGCTGTTTTTT

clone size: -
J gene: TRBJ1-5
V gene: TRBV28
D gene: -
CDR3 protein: CASRGLSNQPQHF
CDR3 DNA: TGTGCCAGCAGAGGGTTGAGCAATCAGCCCCAGCATTTT

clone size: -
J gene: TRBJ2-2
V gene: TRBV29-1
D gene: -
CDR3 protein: CSVEDREALELFF
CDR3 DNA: TGCAGCGTAGAGGACAGAGAAGCCCTTGAGCTGTTTTTT

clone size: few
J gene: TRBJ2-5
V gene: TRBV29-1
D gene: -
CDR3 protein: CSVELTGWTQYF
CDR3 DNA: TGCAGCGTTGAATTAACAGGGTGGACCCAGTACTTC

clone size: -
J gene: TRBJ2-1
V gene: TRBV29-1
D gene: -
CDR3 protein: CSVDLSGAPREQFF
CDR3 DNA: TGCAGCGTGGACCTCTCGGGAGCCCCGAGGGAGCAGTTCTTC

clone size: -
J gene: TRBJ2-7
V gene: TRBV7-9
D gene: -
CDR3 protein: CASTKGPSTPAYEQYF
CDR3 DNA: TGTGCCAGCACCAAGGGGCCCTCTACTCCTGCCTACGAGCAGTACTTC

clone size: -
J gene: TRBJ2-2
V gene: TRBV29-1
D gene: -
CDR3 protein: CSVFGGVITGELFF
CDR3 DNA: TGCAGCGTTTTTGGGGGAGTTATCACCGGGGAGCTGTTTTTT

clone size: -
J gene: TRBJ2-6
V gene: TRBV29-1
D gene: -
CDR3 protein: CSVQGSGTGANVLTF
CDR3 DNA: TGCAGCGTGCAGGGTAGTGGAACTGGGGCCAACGTCCTGACTTTC

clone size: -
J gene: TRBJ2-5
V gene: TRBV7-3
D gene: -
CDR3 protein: CASSPGPQETQYF
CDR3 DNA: TGTGCCAGCAGCCCAGGACCTCAAGAGACCCAGTACTTC

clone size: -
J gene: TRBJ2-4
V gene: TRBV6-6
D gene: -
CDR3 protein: CASSYSENIQYF
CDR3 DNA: TGTGCCAGCAGTTACAGCGAAAACATTCAGTACTTC

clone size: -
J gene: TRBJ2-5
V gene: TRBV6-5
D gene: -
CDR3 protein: CASSRGVQETQYF
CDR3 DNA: TGTGCCAGCAGCCGAGGGGTTCAAGAGACCCAGTACTTC

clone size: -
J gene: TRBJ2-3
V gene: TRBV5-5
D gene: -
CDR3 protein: CASSLTDPTDTQYF
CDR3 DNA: TGTGCCAGCAGCTTAACCGACCCCACAGATACGCAGTATTTT

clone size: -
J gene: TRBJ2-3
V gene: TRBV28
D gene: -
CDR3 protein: CASSPHSAWDTQYF
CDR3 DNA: TGTGCCAGCAGCCCACACTCTGCGTGGGATACGCAGTATTTT

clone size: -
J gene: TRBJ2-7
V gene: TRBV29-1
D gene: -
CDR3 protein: CSVAGQSWTAYEQYF
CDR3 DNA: TGCAGCGTTGCTGGACAGAGTTGGACGGCCTACGAGCAGTACTTC

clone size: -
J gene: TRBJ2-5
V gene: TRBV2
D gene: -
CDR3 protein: CASSEDRGLQETQYF
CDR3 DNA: TGTGCCAGCAGTGAGGACCGGGGTCTCCAAGAGACCCAGTACTTC

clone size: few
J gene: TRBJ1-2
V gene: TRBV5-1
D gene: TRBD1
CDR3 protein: CASRDLPKGPGQFSYGYTF
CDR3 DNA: TGCGCCAGCAGAGATCTCCCGAAGGGACCGGGACAGTTCAGCTATGGCTACACCTTC

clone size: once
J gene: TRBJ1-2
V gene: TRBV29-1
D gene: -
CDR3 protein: CSVDLGLMGDYGYTF
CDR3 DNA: TGCAGCGTTGACTTAGGCCTGATGGGGGACTATGGCTACACCTTC

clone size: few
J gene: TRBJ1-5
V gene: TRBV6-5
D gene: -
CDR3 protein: CASSYSTIESSPQHF
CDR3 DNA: TGTGCCAGCAGTTACTCGACCATTGAATCAAGCCCCCAGCATTTT

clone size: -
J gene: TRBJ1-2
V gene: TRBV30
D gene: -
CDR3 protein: CAWIPLEHPNYGYTF
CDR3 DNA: TGTGCCTGGATACCTCTCGAGCACCCTAACTATGGCTACACCTTC

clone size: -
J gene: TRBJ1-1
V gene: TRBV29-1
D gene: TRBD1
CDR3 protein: CSVAGQGGSTEAFF
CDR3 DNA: TGCAGCGTAGCCGGACAGGGTGGTTCCACTGAAGCTTTCTTT

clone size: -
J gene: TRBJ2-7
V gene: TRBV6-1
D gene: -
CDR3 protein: CASHWGRQVTYEQYF
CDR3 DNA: TGTGCCAGCCACTGGGGCCGACAGGTGACCTACGAGCAGTACTTC

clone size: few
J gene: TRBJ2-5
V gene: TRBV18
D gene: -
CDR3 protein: CASSPARETQYF
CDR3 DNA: TGTGCCAGCTCACCAGCTCGGGAGACCCAGTACTTC

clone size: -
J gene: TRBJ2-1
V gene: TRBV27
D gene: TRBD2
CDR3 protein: CASSLETSGNNEQFF
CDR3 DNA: TGTGCCAGCAGTTTGGAAACTAGCGGGAACAATGAGCAGTTCTTC

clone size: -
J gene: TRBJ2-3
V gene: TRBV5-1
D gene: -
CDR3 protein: CASSPGHTDTQYF
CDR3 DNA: TGCGCCAGCAGCCCAGGACACACCGATACGCAGTATTTT

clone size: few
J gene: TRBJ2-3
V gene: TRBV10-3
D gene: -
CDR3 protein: CAITRGEEDTQYF
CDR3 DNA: TGTGCCATCACCCGCGGAGAAGAAGATACGCAGTATTTT

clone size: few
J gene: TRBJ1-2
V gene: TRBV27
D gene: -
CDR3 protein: CASKTSTNYGYTF
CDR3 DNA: TGTGCCAGTAAGACATCTACTAACTATGGCTACACCTTC